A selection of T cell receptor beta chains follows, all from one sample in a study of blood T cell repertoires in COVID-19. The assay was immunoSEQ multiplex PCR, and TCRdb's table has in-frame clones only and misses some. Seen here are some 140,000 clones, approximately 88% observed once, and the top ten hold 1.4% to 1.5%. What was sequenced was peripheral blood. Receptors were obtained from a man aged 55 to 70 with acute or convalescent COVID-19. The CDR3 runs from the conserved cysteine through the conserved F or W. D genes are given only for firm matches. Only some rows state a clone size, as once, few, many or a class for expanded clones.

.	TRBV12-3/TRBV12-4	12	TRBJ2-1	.	CASSPRGDEQFF	TGTGCCAGCAGTCCCCGGGGTGATGAGCAGTTCTTC
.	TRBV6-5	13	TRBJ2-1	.	CASSPGSFGGQFF	TGTGCCAGCAGTCCCGGTTCATTCGGGGGGCAGTTCTTC
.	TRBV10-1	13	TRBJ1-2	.	CASSESIAYGYTF	TGCGCCAGCAGTGAGTCGATAGCGTATGGCTACACCTTC
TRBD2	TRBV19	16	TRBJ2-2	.	CASSLTGGAHTGELFF	TGTGCCAGTAGTCTCACCGGGGGGGCTCACACCGGGGAGCTGTTTTTT
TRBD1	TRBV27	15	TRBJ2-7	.	CASSLAGTGAHEQYF	TGTGCCAGCAGTTTAGCGGGGACAGGGGCCCACGAGCAGTACTTC
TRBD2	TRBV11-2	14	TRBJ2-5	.	CASSSGTTGETQYF	TGTGCCAGCAGCTCCGGGACTACTGGCGAGACCCAGTACTTC
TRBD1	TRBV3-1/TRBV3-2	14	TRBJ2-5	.	CASSQRTGQETQYF	TGTGCCAGCAGCCAAAGGACAGGTCAAGAGACCCAGTACTTC
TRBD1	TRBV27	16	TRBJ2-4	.	CASSSHSGQGKNIQYF	TGTGCCAGCAGTTCCCACTCGGGACAGGGCAAAAACATTCAGTACTTC
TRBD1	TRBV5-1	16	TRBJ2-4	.	CASSSWGQGRINIQYF	TGCGCCAGCAGCTCATGGGGACAGGGTAGGATAAACATTCAGTACTTC
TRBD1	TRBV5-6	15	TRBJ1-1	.	CASSLNRGRRAEAFF	TGTGCCAGCAGCTTAAACAGGGGGCGTAGGGCTGAAGCTTTCTTT
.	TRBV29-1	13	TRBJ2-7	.	CSVEDQTAYEQYF	TGCAGCGTTGAAGATCAGACAGCTTACGAGCAGTACTTC
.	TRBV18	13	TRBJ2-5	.	CASSVFRQETQYF	TGTGCCAGCTCAGTTTTCCGCCAAGAGACCCAGTACTTC
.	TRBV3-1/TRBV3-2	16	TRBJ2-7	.	CASSHDPFRGSYEQYF	TGTGCCAGCAGCCACGATCCTTTTCGGGGCTCCTACGAGCAGTACTTC
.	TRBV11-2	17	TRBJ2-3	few	CASSRLGGGGGTDTQYF	TGTGCCAGCAGCCGCTTAGGGGGGGGAGGTGGCACAGATACGCAGTATTTT
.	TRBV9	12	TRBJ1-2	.	CASSGRGLGYTF	TGTGCCAGCAGCGGCAGGGGTTTGGGCTACACCTTC
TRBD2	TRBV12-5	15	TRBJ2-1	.	CASGPTSGRNNEQFF	TGTGCTAGTGGCCCGACTAGCGGGAGGAACAATGAGCAGTTCTTC
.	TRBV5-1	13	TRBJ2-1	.	CASSLEGNNEQFF	TGCGCCAGCAGCTTGGAGGGGAACAATGAGCAGTTCTTC
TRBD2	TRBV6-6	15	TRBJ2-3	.	CASRPLAGLTDTQYF	TGTGCCAGCAGACCTTTAGCGGGCCTCACAGATACGCAGTATTTT
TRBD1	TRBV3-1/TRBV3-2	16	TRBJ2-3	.	CASSQFRQGSTDTQYF	TGTGCCAGCAGCCAATTTCGACAGGGCAGCACAGATACGCAGTATTTT
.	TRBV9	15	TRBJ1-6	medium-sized	CASSPPGSYNSPLHF	TGTGCCAGCAGCCCTCCCGGGTCCTATAATTCACCCCTCCACTTT
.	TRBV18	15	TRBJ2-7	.	CASSLLGLTGGEQYF	TGTGCCAGCTCCCTATTGGGGCTTACAGGTGGAGAGCAGTACTTC
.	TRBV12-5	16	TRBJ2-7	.	CASGPPRTRGSYEQYF	TGTGCTAGTGGTCCCCCTCGGACACGAGGCTCCTACGAGCAGTACTTC
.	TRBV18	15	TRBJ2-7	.	CASSPRRDTSYEQYF	TGTGCCAGCTCACCACGTCGGGACACATCCTACGAGCAGTACTTC
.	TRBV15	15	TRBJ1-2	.	CATSRDGTDNYGYTF	TGTGCCACCAGCAGAGATGGAACAGATAACTATGGCTACACCTTC
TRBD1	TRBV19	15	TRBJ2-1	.	CASSIVQGDLSEQFF	TGTGCCAGTAGTATTGTACAGGGGGACCTCAGTGAGCAGTTCTTC
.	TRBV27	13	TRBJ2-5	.	CASSFSYQETQYF	TGTGCCAGCAGTTTCTCCTACCAAGAGACCCAGTACTTC
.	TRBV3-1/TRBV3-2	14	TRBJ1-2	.	CASSQVQGIYGYTF	TGTGCCAGCAGCCAAGTACAGGGAATCTATGGCTACACCTTC
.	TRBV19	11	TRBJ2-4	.	CASSQANIQYF	TGTGCCAGTAGTCAGGCAAACATTCAGTACTTC
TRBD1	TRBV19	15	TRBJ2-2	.	CASISGTGAWGELFF	TGTGCCAGTATCTCTGGGACAGGGGCTTGGGGGGAGCTGTTTTTT
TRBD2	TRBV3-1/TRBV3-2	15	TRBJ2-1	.	CASSQGLAVVNEQFF	TGTGCCAGCAGCCAGGGACTAGCAGTGGTGAATGAGCAGTTCTTC
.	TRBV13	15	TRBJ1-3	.	CASSLGSRAGNTIYF	TGTGCCAGCAGCTTAGGTTCCAGGGCAGGAAACACCATATATTTT
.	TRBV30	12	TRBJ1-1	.	CAWSSGNTEAFF	TGTGCCTGGAGCAGCGGAAACACTGAAGCTTTCTTT
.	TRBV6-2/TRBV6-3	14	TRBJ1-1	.	CASSYSGGNTEAFF	TGTGCCAGCAGTTATTCAGGTGGGAACACTGAAGCTTTCTTT
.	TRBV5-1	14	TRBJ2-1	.	CASSLGGADNEQFF	TGCGCCAGCAGCTTAGGGGGGGCGGACAATGAGCAGTTCTTC
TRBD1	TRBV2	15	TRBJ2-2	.	CASHPDRGRTGELFF	TGTGCCAGTCACCCGGACAGGGGGCGAACCGGGGAGCTGTTTTTT
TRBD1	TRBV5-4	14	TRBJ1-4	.	CASSRGQVNEKLFF	TGTGCCAGCAGCAGGGGACAGGTTAATGAAAAACTGTTTTTT
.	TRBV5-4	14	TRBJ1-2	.	CASSSGTPTYGYTF	TGTGCCAGCAGCTCCGGGACACCAACCTATGGCTACACCTTC
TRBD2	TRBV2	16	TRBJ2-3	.	CASSPSSGRVTDTQYF	TGTGCCAGCAGCCCTTCTAGCGGGAGGGTGACAGATACGCAGTATTTT
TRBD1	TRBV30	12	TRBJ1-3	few	CACKTGVETIYF	TGTGCCTGCAAAACAGGGGTTGAGACCATATATTTT
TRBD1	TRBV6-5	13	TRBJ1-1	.	CASSLTGGHEAFF	TGTGCCAGCAGTCTAACAGGGGGCCATGAAGCTTTCTTT